The sequence of this T cell receptor beta chain was determined in a study of untreated major depressive disorder. The germline gives CDR1 SQVTM, CDR2 ANQGSEA. Trimming removed 4 bases at V and 8 bases at J, with 15 bases between. This CDR3 is 13 amino acids long. Controls never had mood disorders and self-rated depressive symptoms at 5 or less. Donors lacked major illness, comorbidities, regular medication, drug use, or heavy drinking. Each donor gave approximately 30 ml of EDTA blood. Sequencing was performed with immunoSEQ multiplex PCR; in TCRdb, only in-frame clones are kept and a portion is missing. The sample gives 20,000 or so clones, 85% of which show up once; around 0.76% is in the top ten.

This TCR derives from a woman in her 30s in good health. The chain has TRBV29-1 and TRBJ2-1; D not certain. The specimen sequenced was CD4+ T cells from PBMCs. DNA for the CDR3: TGCAGCGTTGCAACCCCGCGATGGCATGAGCAGTTCTTC. It translates to CSVATPRWHEQFF.